Described below is a single TCR beta chain sequence and its context. What it binds is unknown. Profiled with immunoSEQ multiplex PCR; TCRdb holds only in-frame clones, not every one. The sample lists tens of thousands of clones, over 65% occurring once. Time point reported: cycle 4 day 1 (C4D1), after 6 weeks of nivolumab. No patient escaped relapse after autologous stem cell transplantation, and brentuximab vedotin exposure varied. The data originate from a study of PD-1 blockade in classical Hodgkin lymphoma. Study observations and caveats: Differences between repertoires have undefined causes, possibly disease activity or prior therapy.

Germline values: CDR1 LNHNV, CDR2 YYDKDF (reference sequence). V shed 6 bases and J 2 bases; nucleotides not matched to a gene: 3. The CDR3 is 14 residues long. This TCR was recovered from a human donor with classical Hodgkin lymphoma. Sequencing used peripheral blood mononuclear cells (PBMCs), obtained before the fourth cycle of nivolumab. The chain is built from TRBV15 and TRBJ1-3, with 8 bases that match TRBD1. CDR3 nucleotides: TGTGCCACCAGGGACAGGGAGACTGGAAACACCATATATTTT. It specifies CATRDRETGNTIYF.